The present T cell receptor beta chain was sequenced within a study of blood T cell repertoires in COVID-19. For the study at large: Acute and convalescent COVID-19 samples came from the United States, Italy and Spain. Sources were T cells, B-cell-depleted T cells, or PBMCs; the material itself was cDNA or gDNA.

Original processing notes: Amplification of reference gene primers provided the estimated nucleated cell counts. Data came from immunoSEQ multiplex PCR; TCRdb stores just in-frame clones and leaves some out. Clonal size and the V and J genes are those of that table, whereas D and trimming came from the DNA. This table has around 110,000 clones, roughly 80% appearing once. Between the trimmed V and J ends, which lost 0 bases and 8 bases, there was a span of 10 bases. This CDR3 has 13 residues. Germline CDR1 and CDR2: PRHDT and FYEKMQ (reference sequence). V and J are TRBV13 and TRBJ1-2; D unclear. Source material: peripheral blood. This clonotype was sampled from a woman between 55 and 75 years old with acute or convalescent COVID-19. The CDR3 nucleotides are TGTGCCAGCAGCTTAGGGGCAGGCGACGGCTACACCTTC. Amino acid sequence: CASSLGAGDGYTF.